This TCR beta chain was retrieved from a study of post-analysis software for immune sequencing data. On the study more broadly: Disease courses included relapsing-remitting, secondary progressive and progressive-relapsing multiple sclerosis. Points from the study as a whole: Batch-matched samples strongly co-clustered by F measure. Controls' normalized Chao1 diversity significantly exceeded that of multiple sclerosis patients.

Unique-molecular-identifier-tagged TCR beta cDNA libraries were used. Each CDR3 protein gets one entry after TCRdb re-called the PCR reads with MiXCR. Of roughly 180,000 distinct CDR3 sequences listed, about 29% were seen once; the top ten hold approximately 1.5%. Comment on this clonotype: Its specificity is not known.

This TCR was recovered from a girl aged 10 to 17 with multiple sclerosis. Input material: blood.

CDR3 DNA sequence: TGTGCCAGCAGTTTAAACAAGAATCAGCCCCAGCATTTT. This codes for CASSLNKNQPQHF. The genes are TRBV28 and TRBJ1-5; D not certain. The CDR3 loop spans 13 amino acids. Germline CDR1 is MDHEN and CDR2 is SYDVKM. Trimming stripped 2 bases from V and 4 bases from J, with 6 bases between.